This TCR beta chain derives from a study of cytomegalovirus exposure and HLA in healthy donors. General study points: The authors listed around 150 TCR beta chains as cytomegalovirus-associated. No immune exposure information besides CMV serostatus was available. Follow-up analysis later connected one missense variant in DCLRE1C with trimming of TCR beta V- and J-genes.

As regards this clone: Antigen specificity is unknown.

Trimming pared 2 bases from V and 8 bases from J, leaving 12 bases between. This CDR3 comprises 13 residues. From germline, CDR1 is MNHEY and CDR2 SMNVEV (reference sequence). With 60 Vbeta and 13 Jbeta primers, the PCR was carried out. Libraries were prepared by immunoSEQ multiplex PCR; TCRdb keeps only in-frame clonotypes and omits some of them. The table has over 90,000 clones, roughly three quarters seen once. Material: PBMCs. The clonotype originates from a male donor in good health and CMV-seropositive. The J gene is TRBJ1-2, the V gene TRBV27; tentatively, D is TRBD1 (5 bases). The chain's CDR3 is CASSLRGSPGYTF. The CDR3 nucleotides are TGTGCCAGCAGTTTAAGGGGCAGCCCGGGCTACACCTTC.